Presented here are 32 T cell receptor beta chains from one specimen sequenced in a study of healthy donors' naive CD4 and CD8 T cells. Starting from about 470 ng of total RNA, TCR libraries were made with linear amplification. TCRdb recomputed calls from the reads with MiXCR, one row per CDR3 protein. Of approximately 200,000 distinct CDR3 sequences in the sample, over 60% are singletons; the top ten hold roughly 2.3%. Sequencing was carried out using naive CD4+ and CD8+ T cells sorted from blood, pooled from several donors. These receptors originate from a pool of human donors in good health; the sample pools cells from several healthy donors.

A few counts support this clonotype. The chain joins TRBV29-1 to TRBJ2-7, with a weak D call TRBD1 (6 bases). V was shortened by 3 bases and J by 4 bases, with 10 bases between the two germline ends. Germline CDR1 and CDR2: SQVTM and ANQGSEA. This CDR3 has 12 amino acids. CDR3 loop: CSVDRGGYEQYF. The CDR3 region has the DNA TGCAGCGTTGACAGGGGTGGATACGAGCAGTACTTC.

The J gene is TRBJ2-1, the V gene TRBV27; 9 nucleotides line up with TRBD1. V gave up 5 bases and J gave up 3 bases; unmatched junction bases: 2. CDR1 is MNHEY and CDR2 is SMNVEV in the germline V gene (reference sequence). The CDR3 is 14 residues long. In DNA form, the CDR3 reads TGTGCCAGCAGTAAGGGACAGGGCTACAATGAGCAGTTCTTC. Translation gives CASSKGQGYNEQFF.

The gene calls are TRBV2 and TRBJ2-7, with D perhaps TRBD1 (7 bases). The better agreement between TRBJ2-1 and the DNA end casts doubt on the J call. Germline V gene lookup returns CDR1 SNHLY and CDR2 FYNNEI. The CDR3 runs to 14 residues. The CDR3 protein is CASIDREVSNEQFF. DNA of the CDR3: TGTGCCAGCATCGACAGGGAGGTCTCTAATGAGCAGTTCTTC.

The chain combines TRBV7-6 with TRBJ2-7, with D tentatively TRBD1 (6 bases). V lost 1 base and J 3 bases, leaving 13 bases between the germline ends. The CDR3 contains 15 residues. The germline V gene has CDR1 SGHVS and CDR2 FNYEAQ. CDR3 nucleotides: TGTGCCAGCAGCTTAGACAGGGTCCATTTCTACGAGCAGTACTTC. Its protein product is CASSLDRVHFYEQYF.

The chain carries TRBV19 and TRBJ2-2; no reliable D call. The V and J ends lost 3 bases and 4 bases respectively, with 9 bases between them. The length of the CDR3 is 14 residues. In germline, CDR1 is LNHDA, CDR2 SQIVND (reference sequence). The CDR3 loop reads CASSIGEGTGELFF. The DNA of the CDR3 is TGTGCCAGTAGTATTGGGGAAGGCACCGGGGAGCTGTTTTTT.

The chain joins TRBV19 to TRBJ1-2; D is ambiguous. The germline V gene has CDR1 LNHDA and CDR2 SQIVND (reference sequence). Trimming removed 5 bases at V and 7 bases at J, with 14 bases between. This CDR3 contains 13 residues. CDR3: CASSPDMSLGYTF. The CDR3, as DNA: TGTGCCAGTAGTCCTGACATGAGTCTTGGCTACACCTTC. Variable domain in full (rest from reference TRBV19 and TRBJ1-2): DGGITQSPKYLFRKEGQNVTLSCEQNLNHDAMYWYRQDPGQGLRLIYYSQIVNDFQKGDIAEGYSVSREKKESFPLTVTSAQKNPTAFYLCASSPDMSLGYTFGSGTRLTVV.

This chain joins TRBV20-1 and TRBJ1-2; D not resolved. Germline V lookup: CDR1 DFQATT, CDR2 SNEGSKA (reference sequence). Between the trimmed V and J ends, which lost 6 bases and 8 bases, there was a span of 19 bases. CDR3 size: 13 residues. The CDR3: CSAQEPEVWGYTF. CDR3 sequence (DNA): TGCAGTGCCCAAGAACCCGAGGTGTGGGGCTACACCTTC.

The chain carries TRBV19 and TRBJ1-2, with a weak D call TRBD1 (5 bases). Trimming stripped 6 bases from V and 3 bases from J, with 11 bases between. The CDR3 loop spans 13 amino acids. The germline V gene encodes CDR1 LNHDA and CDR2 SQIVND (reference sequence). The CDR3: CASSVRGDYGYTF. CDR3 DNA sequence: TGTGCCAGTAGCGTCCGGGGCGACTATGGCTACACCTTC.

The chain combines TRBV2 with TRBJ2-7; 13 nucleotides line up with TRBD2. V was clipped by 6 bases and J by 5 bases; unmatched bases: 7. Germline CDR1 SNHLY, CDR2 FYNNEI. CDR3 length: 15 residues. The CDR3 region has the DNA TGTGCCAGCAGCTCCAGGACTAGCGGGGGTAACGAGCAGTACTTC. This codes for CASSSRTSGGNEQYF.

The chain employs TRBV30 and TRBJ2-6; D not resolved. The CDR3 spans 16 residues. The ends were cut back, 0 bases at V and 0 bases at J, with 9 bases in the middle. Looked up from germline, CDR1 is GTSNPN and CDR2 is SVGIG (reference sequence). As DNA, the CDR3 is TGTGCCTGGAGTGTATCTCGGAGCTCTGGGGCCAACGTCCTGACTTTC. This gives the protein CAWSVSRSSGANVLTF.

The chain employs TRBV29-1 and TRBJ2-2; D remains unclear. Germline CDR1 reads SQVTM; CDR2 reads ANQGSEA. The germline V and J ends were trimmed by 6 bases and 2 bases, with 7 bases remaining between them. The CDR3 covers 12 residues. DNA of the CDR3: TGCAGCGTCTGGGCCAACACCGGGGAGCTGTTTTTT. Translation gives CSVWANTGELFF.

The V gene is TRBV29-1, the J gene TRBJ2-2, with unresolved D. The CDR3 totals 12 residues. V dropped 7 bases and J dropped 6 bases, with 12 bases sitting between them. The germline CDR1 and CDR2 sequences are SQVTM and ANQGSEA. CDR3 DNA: TGCAGCGCTTTTTGGGGATCCGGGGAGCTGTTTTTT. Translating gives CSAFWGSGELFF.

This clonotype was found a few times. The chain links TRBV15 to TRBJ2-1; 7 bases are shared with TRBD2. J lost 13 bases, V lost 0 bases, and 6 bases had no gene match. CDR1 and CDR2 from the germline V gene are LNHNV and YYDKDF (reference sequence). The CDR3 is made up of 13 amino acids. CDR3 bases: TGTGCCACCAGCAGAGATTGGGGAGGGGACCAGTTCTTC. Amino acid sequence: CATSRDWGGDQFF. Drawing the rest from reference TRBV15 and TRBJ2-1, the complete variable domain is DAMVIQNPRYQVTQFGKPVTLSCSQTLNHNVMYWYQQKSSQAPKLLFHYYDKDFNNEADTPDNFQSRRPNTSFCFLDIRSPGLGDTAMYLCATSRDWGGDQFFGPGTRLTVL.

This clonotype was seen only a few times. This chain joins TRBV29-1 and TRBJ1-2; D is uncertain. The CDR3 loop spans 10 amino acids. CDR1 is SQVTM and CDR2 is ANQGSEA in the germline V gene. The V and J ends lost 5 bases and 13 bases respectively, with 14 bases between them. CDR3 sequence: CSVHPAVFTF. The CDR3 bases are TGCAGCGTTCATCCAGCCGTCTTCACCTTC.

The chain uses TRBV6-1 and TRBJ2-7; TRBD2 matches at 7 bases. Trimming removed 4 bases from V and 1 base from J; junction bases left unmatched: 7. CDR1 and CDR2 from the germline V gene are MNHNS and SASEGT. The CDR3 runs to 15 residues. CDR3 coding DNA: TGTGCCAGCAGTGCCCCAGAAGCGGGGTCCTACGAGCAGTACGTC. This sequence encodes CASSAPEAGSYEQYV.

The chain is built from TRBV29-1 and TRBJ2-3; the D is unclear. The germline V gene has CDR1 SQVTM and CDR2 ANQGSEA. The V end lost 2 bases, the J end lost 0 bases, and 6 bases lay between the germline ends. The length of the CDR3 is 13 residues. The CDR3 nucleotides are TGCAGCGTTGAACGGGTTAGCACAGATACGCAGTATTTT. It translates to CSVERVSTDTQYF.

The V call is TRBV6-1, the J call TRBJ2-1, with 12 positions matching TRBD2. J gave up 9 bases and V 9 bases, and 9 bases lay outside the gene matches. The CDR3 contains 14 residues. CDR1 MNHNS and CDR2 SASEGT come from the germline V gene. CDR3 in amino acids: CASLRLAGVTEQFF. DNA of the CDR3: TGTGCCAGTCTCCGACTAGCGGGGGTCACTGAGCAGTTCTTC.

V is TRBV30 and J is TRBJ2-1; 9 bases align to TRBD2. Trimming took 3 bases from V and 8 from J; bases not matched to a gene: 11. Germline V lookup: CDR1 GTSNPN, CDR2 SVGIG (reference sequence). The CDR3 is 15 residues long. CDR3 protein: CAWSLSGGGIDEQFF. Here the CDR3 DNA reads TGTGCCTGGAGCCTTAGCGGGGGTGGTATCGATGAGCAGTTCTTC.

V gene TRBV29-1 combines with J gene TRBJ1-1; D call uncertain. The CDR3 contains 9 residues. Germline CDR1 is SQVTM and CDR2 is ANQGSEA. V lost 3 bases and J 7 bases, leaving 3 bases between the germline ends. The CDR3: CSVEVEAFF. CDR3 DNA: TGCAGCGTTGAGGTTGAAGCTTTCTTT.

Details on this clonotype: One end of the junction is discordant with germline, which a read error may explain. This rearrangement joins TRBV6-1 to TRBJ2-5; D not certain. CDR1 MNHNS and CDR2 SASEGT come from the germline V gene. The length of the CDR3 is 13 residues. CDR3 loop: CASREGPPGTQYF. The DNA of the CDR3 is TGTGCCAGCAGGGAAGGGCCTCCGGGGACCCAGTACTTC.

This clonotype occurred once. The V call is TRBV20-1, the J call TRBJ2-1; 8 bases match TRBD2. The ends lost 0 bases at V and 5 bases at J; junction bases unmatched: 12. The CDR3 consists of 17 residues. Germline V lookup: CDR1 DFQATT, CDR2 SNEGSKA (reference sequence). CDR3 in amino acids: CSARDYIGAGVHNEQFF. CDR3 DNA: TGCAGTGCTAGAGATTATATCGGAGCGGGAGTCCACAATGAGCAGTTCTTC.

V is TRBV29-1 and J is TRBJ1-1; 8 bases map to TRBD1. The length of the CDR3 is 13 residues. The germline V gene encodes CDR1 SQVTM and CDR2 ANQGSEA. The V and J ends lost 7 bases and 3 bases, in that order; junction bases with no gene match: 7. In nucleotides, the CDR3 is TGCAGCGGAGCAGGGGGCGAGTACACTGAAGCTTTCTTT. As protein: CSGAGGEYTEAFF.

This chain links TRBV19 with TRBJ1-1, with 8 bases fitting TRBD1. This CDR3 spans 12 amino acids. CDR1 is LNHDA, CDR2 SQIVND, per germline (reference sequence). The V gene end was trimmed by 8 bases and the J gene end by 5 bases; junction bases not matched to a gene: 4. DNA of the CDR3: TGTGCCAGTTTCAGGGGGCAAACTGAAGCTTTCTTT. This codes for CASFRGQTEAFF.

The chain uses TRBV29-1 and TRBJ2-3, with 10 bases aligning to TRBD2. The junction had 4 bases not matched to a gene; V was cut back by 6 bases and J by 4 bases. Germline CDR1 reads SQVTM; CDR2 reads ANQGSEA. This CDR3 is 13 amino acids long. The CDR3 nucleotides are TGCAGCGTCGGACTAGCGGTATCAGATACGCAGTATTTT. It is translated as CSVGLAVSDTQYF.

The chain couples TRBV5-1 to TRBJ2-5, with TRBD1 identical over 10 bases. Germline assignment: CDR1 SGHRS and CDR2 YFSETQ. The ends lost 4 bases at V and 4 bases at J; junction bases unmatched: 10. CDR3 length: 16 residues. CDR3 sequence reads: CASSTGQGPTSETQYF. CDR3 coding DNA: TGCGCCAGCAGCACGGGACAGGGGCCAACGTCAGAGACCCAGTACTTC.

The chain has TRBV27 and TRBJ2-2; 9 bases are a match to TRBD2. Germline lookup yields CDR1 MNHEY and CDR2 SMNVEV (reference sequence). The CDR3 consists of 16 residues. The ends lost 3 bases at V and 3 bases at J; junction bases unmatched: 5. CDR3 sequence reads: CASSFGGRADTGELFF. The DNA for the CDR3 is TGTGCCAGCAGTTTTGGCGGGAGGGCCGACACCGGGGAGCTGTTTTTT.

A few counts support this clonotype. The CDR3 loop is CASSRRDRDTYGYTF. The CDR3 DNA reads TGTGCCAGTAGTCGCCGGGACAGGGATACCTATGGCTACACCTTC. This chain uses TRBV19 with TRBJ1-2, with 9 bases aligning to TRBD1. CDR1 and CDR2 from the germline V gene are LNHDA and SQIVND (reference sequence). This CDR3 is 15 amino acids long. V shed 5 bases, J shed 4 bases, and the junction held 8 bases outside the gene matches.

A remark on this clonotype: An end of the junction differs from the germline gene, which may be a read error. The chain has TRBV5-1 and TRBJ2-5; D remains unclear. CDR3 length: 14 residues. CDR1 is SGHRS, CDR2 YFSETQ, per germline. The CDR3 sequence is CASSLVRSEEPQYF. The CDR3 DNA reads TGCGCCAGCAGCTTGGTTCGAAGTGAAGAGCCCCAGTACTTC.

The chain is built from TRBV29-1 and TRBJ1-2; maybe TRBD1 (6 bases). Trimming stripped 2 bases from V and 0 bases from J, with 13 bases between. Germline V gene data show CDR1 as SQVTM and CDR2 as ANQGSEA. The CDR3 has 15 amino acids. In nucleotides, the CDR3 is TGCAGCGTTGAACAGGTCAGGGGAGCTAACTATGGCTACACCTTC. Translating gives CSVEQVRGANYGYTF. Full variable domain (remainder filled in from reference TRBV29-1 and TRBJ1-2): SAVISQKPSRDICQRGTSLTIQCQVDSQVTMMFWYRQQPGQSLTLIATANQGSEATYESGFVIDKFPISRPNLTFSTLTVSNMSPEDSSIYLCSVEQVRGANYGYTFGSGTRLTVV.

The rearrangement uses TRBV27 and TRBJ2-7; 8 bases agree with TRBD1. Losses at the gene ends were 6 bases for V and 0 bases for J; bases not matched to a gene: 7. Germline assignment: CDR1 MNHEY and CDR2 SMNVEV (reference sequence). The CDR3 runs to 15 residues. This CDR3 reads CASSRGTGVSYEQYF. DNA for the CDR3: TGTGCCAGCAGCCGCGGGACAGGAGTCTCCTACGAGCAGTACTTC.

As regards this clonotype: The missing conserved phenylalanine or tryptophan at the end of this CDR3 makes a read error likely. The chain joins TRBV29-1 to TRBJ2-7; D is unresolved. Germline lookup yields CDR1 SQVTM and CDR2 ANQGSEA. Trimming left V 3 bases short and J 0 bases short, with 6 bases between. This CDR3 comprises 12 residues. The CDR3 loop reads CSVEADSYEQYL. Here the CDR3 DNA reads TGCAGCGTTGAGGCTGACTCCTACGAGCAGTACCTC.

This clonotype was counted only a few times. DNA for the CDR3: TGTGCCAGCAGTTTATGGACAGGGGGGCAGGGTACCACTGAAGCTTTCTTT. Protein sequence: CASSLWTGGQGTTEAFF. The chain carries TRBV27 and TRBJ1-1; TRBD1 agrees at 10 bases. This CDR3 contains 17 residues. CDR1 and CDR2 from the germline V gene are MNHEY and SMNVEV (reference sequence). After removal of 1 base from V and 4 bases from J, the junction contained 9 bases not matched to a gene.